This T cell receptor beta chain is drawn from a study of blood T cell repertoires in COVID-19. Study-wide background: Spain, Italy and the United States supplied samples that represented acute and convalescent COVID-19. Sample material is recorded as cDNA or gDNA derived from T cells, B-cell-depleted T cells, or PBMCs.

Original data processing: Amplified reference gene primers provided the basis for estimating nucleated cell counts. Only in-frame clones appear in the TCRdb table, and some are missing; sequencing was by immunoSEQ multiplex PCR. From that table come the V and J calls and clone size; the DNA was used to work out D and trimming. The sample comprises tens of thousands of clones, 87% of which are singletons, and less than 3.5% rests with the top ten. V lost 2 bases to trimming and J lost 3 bases, with 5 bases between them. The CDR3 loop spans 13 amino acids. Germline CDR1 and CDR2: LNHDA and SQIVND (reference sequence).

Sequencing input: peripheral blood. The chain joins TRBV19 to TRBJ1-5; D is unresolved. The TCR comes from a woman aged 45-65 years with active or convalescent COVID-19. The CDR3 protein is CASSIIHNQPQHF. The CDR3 DNA sequence: TGTGCCAGTAGTATAATACACAATCAGCCCCAGCATTTT.